One and the same sample provided the 13 T cell receptor beta chains below, sequenced in a study of blood T cell repertoires in COVID-19. Assay: immunoSEQ multiplex PCR; the TCRdb copy retains only in-frame clones and omits some. The data show around 300,000 clones, with around four fifths seen just once and over 3.5% held by the top ten. Sequenced material: peripheral blood. The receptors stem from a woman in her 50s with active or convalescent COVID-19.

This clone was picked up one time. The rearrangement links TRBV18 to TRBJ2-7; no clear D gene. CDR3 length: 13 amino acids. V dropped 3 bases and J dropped 5 bases, with 11 bases sitting between them. CDR1 is KGHSH, CDR2 LQKENI, per germline. CDR3 in amino acids: CASSPTSDHEQYF. CDR3 sequence (DNA): TGTGCCAGCTCACCCACCAGCGATCACGAGCAGTACTTC. The whole variable domain, remainder taken from reference TRBV18 and TRBJ2-7, is NAGVMQNPRHLVRRRGQEARLRCSPMKGHSHVYWYRQLPEEGLKFMVYLQKENIIDESGMPKERFSAEFPKEGPSILRIQQVVRGDSAAYFCASSPTSDHEQYFGPGTRLTVT.

The CDR3, as DNA: TGCGCCAGCAGCTCCGGTTCGGGTGAAAAACTGTTTTTT. This encodes CASSSGSGEKLFF. V and J are TRBV5-1 and TRBJ1-4; D not certain. CDR3 length equals 13 residues. V shed 3 bases and J shed 7 bases, with 10 bases lying between them. Germline V gene sequence: CDR1 SGHRS, CDR2 YFSETQ.

The CDR3 reads CASSLGTGFGANVLTF. Here the CDR3 DNA reads TGTGCCAGCAGCCTCGGGACAGGGTTTGGGGCCAACGTCCTGACTTTC. The chain links TRBV5-6 to TRBJ2-6; 9 nucleotides align to TRBD1. The CDR3 has 16 amino acids. The V segment lost 4 bases and the J segment 3 bases; nucleotides outside the gene matches: 5. CDR1 and CDR2 from the germline V gene are SGHDT and YYEEEE.

This clone was recorded only once. V gene TRBV11-2 combines with J gene TRBJ2-2; no firm D call. This CDR3 has 14 residues. Germline V gene data show CDR1 as SGHAT and CDR2 as FQNNGV. The V gene lost 2 bases and the J gene lost 0 bases, with 4 bases spanning the gap. In nucleotides, the CDR3 is TGTGCCAGCAGCTTACTAGCGAACACCGGGGAGCTGTTTTTT. This sequence encodes CASSLLANTGELFF.

V gene TRBV2 combines with J gene TRBJ1-5, with 8 bases matching TRBD1. CDR1 and CDR2 from the germline V gene are SNHLY and FYNNEI. V dropped 4 bases and J dropped 1; count of bases not matched to a gene: 3. This CDR3 has 15 amino acids. CDR3 in amino acids: CASSVGTGSNQPQHF. DNA of the CDR3: TGTGCCAGCAGTGTCGGGACAGGCAGCAATCAGCCCCAGCATTTT.

The chain is built from TRBV5-1 and TRBJ2-5; D perhaps matches TRBD1 (5 bases). The germline gives CDR1 SGHRS, CDR2 YFSETQ. V was trimmed by 2 bases and J by 5 bases, leaving 10 bases between them. The CDR3 runs to 13 residues. CDR3 amino acids: CASSLVQEETQYF. CDR3 nucleotide sequence: TGCGCCAGCAGCTTAGTACAGGAGGAGACCCAGTACTTC.

This clone appeared once. The chain carries TRBV7-9 and TRBJ2-7; D is unclear. The V end was cut by 1 base, the J end by 4 bases, with 5 bases between. Looked up from germline, CDR1 is SEHNR and CDR2 is FQNEAQ (reference sequence). The CDR3 loop spans 12 amino acids. The CDR3 DNA is TGTGCCAGCAGCTTAGGTCGGTACGAGCAGTACTTC. This translates into CASSLGRYEQYF.

The V gene is TRBV27, the J gene TRBJ1-1, with 9 nucleotides matching TRBD1. The CDR3 sequence is 16 residues long. The germline V gene has CDR1 MNHEY and CDR2 SMNVEV (reference sequence). V was clipped by 4 bases and J by 4 bases; unmatched bases: 10. In nucleotides, the CDR3 is TGTGCCAGCAGTTCCAACAACAGGGGGCTGACCACTGAAGCTTTCTTT. This translates into CASSSNNRGLTTEAFF.

The J gene is TRBJ1-3, the V gene TRBV19; 8 bases match TRBD1. V shed 1 base, J shed 3 bases, and the junction held 2 bases outside the gene matches. This CDR3 has 15 residues. Germline V CDR1 and CDR2: LNHDA, SQIVND (reference sequence). The CDR3 nucleotides are TGTGCCAGTAGTATAGTGGGACAGGATGGAAACACCATATATTTT. Encoded protein: CASSIVGQDGNTIYF.

The chain has TRBV18 and TRBJ1-1, with D maybe TRBD1 (5 bases). The CDR3 contains 15 residues. Germline CDR1 reads KGHSH; CDR2 reads LQKENI. Trimming removed 4 bases from V and 5 bases from J, with 17 bases in between. The CDR3 here is CASSLSRGSGTEAFF. For the CDR3, the DNA is TGTGCCAGCTCACTTTCGCGGGGCTCGGGAACTGAAGCTTTCTTT. The full variable domain, completed using reference TRBV18 and TRBJ1-1, is NAGVMQNPRHLVRRRGQEARLRCSPMKGHSHVYWYRQLPEEGLKFMVYLQKENIIDESGMPKERFSAEFPKEGPSILRIQQVVRGDSAAYFCASSLSRGSGTEAFFGQGTRLTVV.

The chain employs TRBV21-1 and TRBJ2-7; whether TRBD1, the table's D call, matches the DNA was not checked. TRBV21-1 represents a pseudogene. The length of the CDR3 is 13 residues. The CDR3 DNA reads as TGTGCCAGCAGTGACAGGGTTATATACGAGCAGTACTTC. This gives the protein CASSDRVIYEQYF.

The J gene is TRBJ2-3, the V gene TRBV18, with D possibly being TRBD1 (5 bases). The V end was cut by 0 bases, the J end by 4 bases, with 8 bases between. CDR1 is KGHSH, CDR2 LQKENI, per germline. There are 14 residues in the CDR3. For the CDR3, the DNA is TGTGCCAGCTCACCACCGGGGCGCCCAGATACGCAGTATTTT. It specifies CASSPPGRPDTQYF.

The chain carries TRBV7-8 and TRBJ2-7, with 12 bases identical to TRBD2. V was clipped by 1 base and J by 4 bases; unmatched bases: 14. Germline V CDR1 and CDR2: SGHVS, FQNEAQ. The CDR3 contains 19 residues. CDR3: CASSLESTSGSLFPYEQYF. In DNA, the CDR3 is TGTGCCAGCAGCTTAGAGTCGACTAGCGGGAGTCTCTTTCCTTACGAGCAGTACTTC.